These 11 T cell receptor beta chains came from one sample sequenced in a study of T-cell reconstitution after alpha-beta-depleted transplantation in children. These receptors lack a known antigen. Researchers prepared the TCRbeta library using unique molecular identifiers, the study reports. MiXCR was run by TCRdb on the PCR reads, yielding one entry per CDR3 protein. The table records about 290,000 distinct CDR3 sequences, 6.5% to 9% of them present only once. General observations from the study: At the one-year point after transplant, T-cell counts and TCRbeta diversity were found to come mostly from T cells that had been newly produced.

The sample here was peripheral blood, taken 360 days after TCRalphabeta/CD19-depleted stem cell transplant. All receptors derive from a female patient aged 2-9 years who had a stem cell transplant for Fanconi anemia, so the T cells may come from the graft donor.

The genes are TRBV24-1 and TRBJ1-1, with TRBD1 matching over 9 bases. J was trimmed by 6 bases and V by 12 bases; bases with no gene match: 7. The CDR3 runs 12 residues. Per germline, CDR1 KGHDR and CDR2 SFDVKD. CDR3 sequence: CASRGQGSEAFF. In DNA form, the CDR3 reads TGTGCCTCTCGGGGACAGGGTTCTGAAGCTTTCTTT.

At least ten counts were recorded for this clonotype. The V call is TRBV12-3 or TRBV12-4, the J call TRBJ1-6; 7 bases agree with TRBD1. V was pared by 3 bases and J by 7 bases, with 6 bases of the junction left unmatched. The CDR3 consists of 15 residues. CDR3 sequence: CASSFRAQGNSPLHF. DNA of the CDR3: TGTGCCAGCAGTTTTCGCGCACAGGGGAATTCACCCCTCCACTTT.

The V and J genes are TRBV7-9 and TRBJ2-7; no reliable D call. The CDR3 is made up of 15 amino acids. Trimming took off 3 bases at V and 0 bases at J, with 12 bases between the two ends. Germline V gene data show CDR1 as SEHNR and CDR2 as FQNEAQ (reference sequence). The CDR3 spells CASSFGWGISYEQYF. The CDR3 DNA sequence: TGTGCCAGCAGCTTCGGGTGGGGAATCTCCTACGAGCAGTACTTC.

This clonotype was observed a handful of times. The V and J genes are TRBV7-2 and TRBJ2-2, with D hard to call. The V end lost 0 bases, the J end lost 0 bases, and 8 bases lay between the germline ends. The length of the CDR3 is 16 residues. Germline CDR1 and CDR2: SGHTA and FQGNSA. CDR3 bases: TGTGCCAGCAGCTTAGCTCTTACAGCGAACACCGGGGAGCTGTTTTTT. Protein sequence: CASSLALTANTGELFF.

This clonotype has just a few counts. As DNA, the CDR3 is TGTGCCAGCAGCCGCTTGGGTGACAGCCGGATCGAGCAGTACTTC. This encodes CASSRLGDSRIEQYF. J is TRBJ2-7 and V is TRBV3-1; D possibly corresponds to TRBD1 (5 bases). The CDR3 covers 15 residues. Germline-derived CDR1 and CDR2 are LGHDT and YNNKEL (reference sequence). Trimming cost V 4 bases and J 6 bases, with 19 bases left between them.

This clonotype was detected a few times. The chain has TRBV20-1 and TRBJ2-7; 10 bases are a match to TRBD2. Germline lookup yields CDR1 DFQATT and CDR2 SNEGSKA (reference sequence). The trim removed 0 bases at V and 1 base at J, leaving 3 bases unmatched. The CDR3 has 15 residues. CDR3 in DNA: TGCAGTGCTAGAGACCTAGCGGGGGATTCCTACGAGCAGTACGTC. Translation: CSARDLAGDSYEQYV.

This clonotype was recorded many times. The V call is TRBV10-3, the J call TRBJ2-1, with 11 bases fitting TRBD2. V was clipped by 3 bases and J by 9 bases; unmatched bases: 4. The CDR3 runs 14 residues. Germline values: CDR1 ENHRY, CDR2 SYGVKD. This CDR3 reads CAISDLAGGAEQFF. The CDR3 DNA sequence: TGTGCCATCAGTGACCTAGCGGGAGGCGCTGAGCAGTTCTTC.

The V and J genes are TRBV6-5 and TRBJ1-6; 9 nucleotides line up with TRBD1. Germline CDR1 and CDR2: MNHEY and SVGAGI. The length of the CDR3 is 15 residues. J lost 8 bases, V lost 0 bases, and 2 bases had no gene match. The DNA for the CDR3 is TGTGCCAGCAGTTACTCTTGGGACAGGGATTCACCCCTCCACTTT. Protein: CASSYSWDRDSPLHF.

This clonotype was detected only a few times. The CDR3 sequence is CASSPILAGFSTDTQYF. For the CDR3, the DNA is TGTGCCAGCAGTCCCATACTAGCGGGGTTTAGCACAGATACGCAGTATTTT. V and J are TRBV14 and TRBJ2-3, with 10 bases identical to TRBD2. The CDR3 spans 17 residues. Trimming removed 6 bases from V and 0 bases from J; junction bases left unmatched: 9. Germline-derived CDR1 and CDR2 are SGHDN and FVKESK.

Worth noting for this clonotype: A much larger clonotype is one base distant, so this may be a read error. CDR3 DNA sequence: TGTGCCAGCAGTTTTGAAGGAAAATGGGCTTTCTTT. Translation: CASSFEGKWAFF. This chain uses TRBV28 with TRBJ1-1; no firm D call. The germline gives CDR1 MDHEN, CDR2 SYDVKM. The CDR3 runs to 12 residues. Trimming took 3 bases from V and 11 from J, leaving 13 bases between them.

The genes are TRBV5-1 and TRBJ2-5, with 8 bases aligning to TRBD1. This CDR3 contains 17 residues. V dropped 4 bases and J dropped 4; count of bases not matched to a gene: 15. Germline V gene sequence: CDR1 SGHRS, CDR2 YFSETQ. CDR3 sequence reads: CASSPPWRDRRPETQYF. DNA of the CDR3: TGCGCCAGCAGCCCCCCCTGGCGGGACAGGAGACCAGAGACCCAGTACTTC.